The text below deals with one T cell receptor (beta chain). Profiled with immunoSEQ multiplex PCR; TCRdb holds only in-frame clones, not every one. Here the sample spans 80,000 or so clones, around 94% being singletons. The CDR3 length is 14 residues. The germline V gene has CDR1 MDHEN and CDR2 SYDVKM. V lost 4 bases and J lost 5; bases outside the gene matches: 4. The data were taken from a study of technical replicates of blood from several donors. V and J are TRBV28 and TRBJ1-4; 7 bases match TRBD1. Sequences were obtained from T cells isolated from PBMCs. The receptor comes from a human donor in good health. In DNA, the CDR3 is TGTGCCAGCAGTTCCGGGACAGCCAATGAAAAACTGTTTTTT. This sequence encodes CASSSGTANEKLFF.